This TCR beta chain emerged from a study of cytomegalovirus exposure and HLA in healthy donors. General observations from the study: With further analysis later on, most CMV-associated TCR beta chains appeared HLA-restricted.

This CDR3 has 13 residues. In germline, CDR1 is MNHEY, CDR2 SMNVEV (reference sequence). V shed 6 bases and J shed 2 bases, with 10 bases lying between them. This PCR relied on a set of 60 Vbeta primers and 13 Jbeta primers. Profiling relied on immunoSEQ multiplex PCR, and the TCRdb table lists in-frame clones only, not all of them. This table has roughly 110,000 clones, 70% to 80% appearing once. A note on this clone: Its antigen is not identified.

Each donor was healthy, and each was a bone marrow donor. What was sequenced was PBMCs. This TCR derives from a boy aged 10-17 years in good health and CMV-seronegative. V is TRBV27 and J is TRBJ1-2; D unclear. CDR3 protein: CASSITFNYGYTF. The CDR3 region has the DNA TGTGCCAGCAGCATTACATTCAACTATGGCTACACCTTC.